The next 32 T cell receptor beta chains were all read from a single sample in a study of identical twins. TCRdb independently ran MiXCR on the 5' RACE reads; one entry per CDR3 protein. The repertoire includes more than 1.5 million distinct CDR3 sequences, about 32% of them detected once, and 0.25% to 0.3% sits in the top ten. Source material: cord blood. These receptors were obtained from a newborn girl in good health.

This clonotype was found many times. The genes are TRBV29-1 and TRBJ2-1; no clear D. CDR3 length equals 15 residues. V lost 3 bases to trimming and J lost 1 base, with 13 bases between them. The germline CDR1 and CDR2 sequences are SQVTM and ANQGSEA. DNA of the CDR3: TGCAGCGTTGAGCGGCAGGTCTTTTCCTACAATGAGCAGTTCTTC. Protein sequence: CSVERQVFSYNEQFF.

The rearrangement uses TRBV10-3 and TRBJ1-4, with D possibly TRBD1 on 5 matching bases. Trimming left V 4 bases short and J 8 bases short, with 11 bases between. Germline V gives CDR1 ENHRY, CDR2 SYGVKD. The CDR3 length is 13 residues. The CDR3 loop reads CAISVQASEKLFF. CDR3 DNA: TGTGCCATCAGTGTACAGGCCTCCGAAAAACTGTTTTTT.

This chain links TRBV11-2 with TRBJ1-6; D uncertain. The CDR3 is 17 residues long. The germline V gene encodes CDR1 SGHAT and CDR2 FQNNGV. V lost 3 bases to trimming and J lost 0 bases, with 12 bases between them. Written as DNA, the CDR3 is TGTGCCAGCAGCTTTAGGCGAGTAAGCTCCTATAATTCACCCCTCCACTTT. Residues: CASSFRRVSSYNSPLHF.

This chain connects TRBV20-1 to TRBJ1-4; D is perhaps TRBD1 (5 bases). V dropped 4 bases and J dropped 1 base, with 13 bases sitting between them. Germline values: CDR1 DFQATT, CDR2 SNEGSKA (reference sequence). The length of the CDR3 is 15 residues. In nucleotides, the CDR3 is TGCAGTGCTACCCTAGGACACTTAACTAATGAAAAACTGTTTTTT. Its translation is CSATLGHLTNEKLFF.

Many counts were recorded for this clonotype. V is TRBV5-1 and J is TRBJ2-3, with a tentative D call TRBD2 (6 bases). The germline V and J ends were trimmed by 6 bases and 4 bases, with 15 bases remaining between them. The CDR3 is 14 amino acids. Germline V gene data show CDR1 as SGHRS and CDR2 as YFSETQ. The CDR3 spells CASNKEGIADTQYF. Written as DNA, the CDR3 is TGCGCCAGCAACAAGGAGGGAATTGCAGATACGCAGTATTTT.

The chain couples TRBV6-6 to TRBJ1-6, with D hard to call. Per the germline V gene, CDR1 is MNHNY and CDR2 is SVGAGI (reference sequence). The CDR3 is made up of 12 amino acids. Between the trimmed V and J ends, which lost 8 bases and 5 bases, there was a span of 7 bases. CDR3 loop: CASGRDNSPLHF. In DNA, the CDR3 is TGTGCCAGCGGGCGGGATAATTCACCCCTCCACTTT.

This sequence joins TRBV20-1 and TRBJ1-5; weak D call: TRBD1 (6 bases). CDR1 is DFQATT, CDR2 SNEGSKA, per germline (reference sequence). Between the trimmed V and J ends, which lost 8 bases and 2 bases, there was a span of 16 bases. This CDR3 comprises 14 residues. Here the CDR3 reads CSPQIGGGNQPQHF. DNA for the CDR3: TGCAGTCCTCAGATTGGGGGCGGCAATCAGCCCCAGCATTTT.

Regarding this clonotype: A much larger clone lies a single base off, so this may be a read error. The J gene is TRBJ2-1, the V gene TRBV24-1, with D maybe TRBD1 (6 bases). Deletions cut 5 bases from V and 13 bases from J, with 17 bases between. The CDR3 has 13 amino acids. Germline V gene lookup returns CDR1 KGHDR and CDR2 SFDVKD. The CDR3 region is CATSGTGQETQFF. The CDR3 DNA reads TGTGCCACCAGTGGCACAGGGCAAGAGACCCAGTTCTTC.

As for this clonotype: The conserved phenylalanine or tryptophan is not found at the CDR3 terminus, so this likely reflects a read error. It is unclear where the CDR3 begins or ends on the DNA, so no DNA is shown, and the CDR3 is as TCRdb lists it. The genes are TRBV21-1 and TRBJ2-1; TRBD1 is taken as the D call from the table, unchecked against the DNA. TRBV21-1 represents a pseudogene. The CDR3 length equals 21 residues, ends included. CDR3 sequence: CASSQWTGEFASPAPTMSSSS.

The chain joins TRBV7-2 to TRBJ2-1; D is perhaps TRBD1 (6 bases). The CDR3 is 16 residues long. The ends were cut back, 2 bases at V and 2 bases at J, with 13 bases in the middle. Per the germline V gene, CDR1 is SGHTA and CDR2 is FQGNSA. In nucleotides, the CDR3 is TGTGCCAGCAGCTTACGTTGGGGGCCCCCCTACAATGAGCAGTTCTTC. Translating gives CASSLRWGPPYNEQFF.

This chain connects TRBV5-1 to TRBJ2-1, with 10 positions matching TRBD2. Losses at the gene ends were 4 bases for V and 1 base for J; bases not matched to a gene: 17. Germline-derived CDR1 and CDR2 are SGHRS and YFSETQ. The CDR3 length is 20 residues. The CDR3 nucleotides are TGCGCCAGCAGCCCGGCTGGGCTAGCGGGGGTTCTCCGGTCCTACAATGAGCAGTTCTTC. The encoded protein is CASSPAGLAGVLRSYNEQFF.

This clonotype was seen at least ten times. The chain has TRBV4-1 and TRBJ2-7; 9 nucleotides match TRBD2. CDR3 length equals 16 residues. V lost 1 base to trimming and J lost 6 bases; unmatched junction nucleotides: 10. Germline CDR1 is MGHRA and CDR2 is YSYEKL. CDR3 DNA: TGCGCCAGCAGCCAAGGGTGGAGGACTAGCGAGCGCGAGCAGTACTTC. It yields the protein CASSQGWRTSEREQYF.

The CDR3 region has the DNA TGTGCCATCTCTTTGGCAGAGCGGACTGGCTACGAGCAGTACTTC. It encodes CAISLAERTGYEQYF. The rearrangement joins TRBV10-3 to TRBJ2-7, with D possibly TRBD2 on 5 matching bases. The V and J ends lost 8 bases and 3 bases respectively, with 20 bases between them. The CDR3 extends over 15 amino acids. The V gene's germline CDR1 is ENHRY and CDR2 SYGVKD.

About this clonotype itself: One end of the junction fails to match germline, which may point to a read error. V usage is TRBV7-2 and J usage is TRBJ2-3, with 11 bases lining up with TRBD2. The germline V gene has CDR1 SGHTA and CDR2 FQGNSA. This CDR3 is 18 amino acids long. This chain's CDR3 is CACSSRGLAGLFTDTQYF. The DNA of the CDR3 is TGTGCCTGCAGCTCAAGAGGACTAGCGGGCCTTTTTACAGATACGCAGTATTTT.

In its sample, this clonotype was seen a few times. The chain employs TRBV7-9 and TRBJ2-3; TRBD2 aligns across 7 bases. This CDR3 region has 18 residues. Germline V gives CDR1 SEHNR, CDR2 FQNEAQ (reference sequence). J lost 2 bases, V lost 2 bases, and 13 bases had no gene match. The CDR3: CASSLIVRLADDTDTQYF. The CDR3, as DNA: TGTGCCAGCAGCTTAATTGTGCGGCTAGCGGACGACACAGATACGCAGTATTTT.

This rearrangement joins TRBV25-1 to TRBJ1-1; D not resolved. The CDR3 runs 13 residues. The germline gives CDR1 MGHDK, CDR2 SYGVNS. The germline V and J ends were trimmed by 2 bases and 7 bases, with 11 bases remaining between them. CDR3 coding DNA: TGTGCCAGCAGTGAAGGCCTGACGGTTGAAGCTTTCTTT. Translated, it gives CASSEGLTVEAFF. The entire variable domain, with the rest obtained from reference TRBV25-1 and TRBJ1-1, is as follows: EADIYQTPRYLVIGTGKKITLECSQTMGHDKMYWYQQDPGMELHLIHYSYGVNSTEKGDLSSESTVSRIRTEHFPLTLESARPSHTSQYLCASSEGLTVEAFFGQGTRLTVV.

This clonotype was found many times. The genes are TRBV5-1 and TRBJ2-1; D may be TRBD2 (5 bases). The CDR3 is made up of 18 amino acids. The germline V gene encodes CDR1 SGHRS and CDR2 YFSETQ. V lost 1 base and J lost 0, with 17 bases in between. CDR3 bases: TGCGCCAGCAGCTTGCCCCCACGACTAACACACTCCTACAATGAGCAGTTCTTC. This gives the protein CASSLPPRLTHSYNEQFF.

The chain recombines TRBV6-5 with TRBJ2-3, with 14 bases fitting TRBD2. Trimming removed 1 base from V and 2 bases from J; junction bases left unmatched: 8. The germline CDR1 and CDR2 sequences are MNHEY and SVGAGI. The CDR3 is made up of 19 amino acids. CDR3 in amino acids: CASSYLGLAGAHITDTQYF. The DNA of the CDR3 is TGTGCCAGCAGTTACTTGGGACTAGCGGGGGCCCACATCACAGATACGCAGTATTTT.

This clonotype was detected a few times. J is TRBJ1-4 and V is TRBV21-1. TRBV21-1 is termed a pseudogene. CDR3 length equals 11 residues. The CDR3 protein is CASSTQEKLFF. In nucleotides, the CDR3 is TGTGCCAGCAGCACCCAAGAAAAACTGTTTTTT.

This clonotype came up a few times. The genes are TRBV27 and TRBJ1-6, with 7 positions matching TRBD1. Germline lookup yields CDR1 MNHEY and CDR2 SMNVEV (reference sequence). The CDR3 is 14 residues long. V lost 5 bases to trimming and J lost 7 bases; unmatched junction nucleotides: 5. CDR3 sequence (DNA): TGTGCCAGCAGTACGACAGGGCAGAATTCACCCCTCCACTTT. This codes for CASSTTGQNSPLHF.

This clonotype was detected a few times. The chain couples TRBV20-1 to TRBJ1-2; D perhaps matches TRBD1 (5 bases). V was trimmed by 0 bases and J by 2 bases, leaving 7 bases between them. Germline V CDR1 and CDR2: DFQATT, SNEGSKA (reference sequence). The CDR3 contains 13 residues. The chain's CDR3 is CSARDEGNYGYTF. The CDR3 nucleotides read TGCAGTGCTAGAGATGAGGGGAACTATGGCTACACCTTC.

The chain joins TRBV7-2 to TRBJ2-1; a possible D gene is TRBD2 (6 bases). There are 16 residues in the CDR3. The germline V and J ends were trimmed by 2 bases and 2 bases, with 13 bases remaining between them. Germline loops: CDR1 SGHTA, CDR2 FQGNSA. This CDR3 is CASSLTAGGPYNEQFF. DNA for the CDR3: TGTGCCAGCAGCTTAACAGCGGGCGGGCCCTACAATGAGCAGTTCTTC. Supplemented by reference TRBV7-2 and TRBJ2-1, the full variable domain reads GAGVSQSPSNKVTEKGKDVELRCDPISGHTALYWYRQSLGQGLEFLIYFQGNSAPDKSGLPSDRFSAERTGGSVSTLTIQRTQQEDSAVYLCASSLTAGGPYNEQFFGPGTRLTVL.

The V gene is TRBV20-1, the J gene TRBJ2-1, with no clear D. The CDR3 runs to 15 residues. Germline lookup yields CDR1 DFQATT and CDR2 SNEGSKA (reference sequence). V lost 5 bases to trimming and J lost 2 bases, with 16 bases between them. Here the CDR3 DNA reads TGCAGTGCTTGCCCCCTCCGCGGAGCCTACAATGAGCAGTTCTTC. Translated: CSACPLRGAYNEQFF.

This clonotype came up many times. The chain joins TRBV9 to TRBJ1-2, with D possibly being TRBD1 (6 bases). CDR1 is SGDLS and CDR2 is YYNGEE in the germline V gene. This CDR3 comprises 15 residues. Trimming pared 0 bases from V and 0 bases from J, leaving 9 bases between. The CDR3 sequence: CASSVARTANYGYTF. CDR3 bases: TGTGCCAGCAGCGTAGCGAGGACAGCTAACTATGGCTACACCTTC.

This chain links TRBV28 with TRBJ1-2; D unresolved. V gave up 6 bases and J gave up 4 bases, with 12 bases separating them. Germline loops: CDR1 MDHEN, CDR2 SYDVKM. This CDR3 is 13 amino acids long. For the CDR3, the DNA is TGTGCCAGCAGGACTTACTCCGTCTATGGCTACACCTTC. Translation: CASRTYSVYGYTF.

This clonotype was picked up many times. The chain recombines TRBV7-6 with TRBJ2-1; TRBD1 is a possible D gene (5 bases). V was pared by 5 bases and J by 4 bases, with 9 bases between. This CDR3 is 13 amino acids long. Germline V gene data show CDR1 as SGHVS and CDR2 as FNYEAQ. The chain's CDR3 is CASSRGRYNEQFF. CDR3 nucleotides: TGTGCCAGCAGCAGGGGTCGGTACAATGAGCAGTTCTTC. The full variable domain, rest sourced from reference TRBV7-6 and TRBJ2-1, is GAGVSQSPRYKVTKRGQDVALRCDPISGHVSLYWYRQALGQGPEFLTYFNYEAQQDKSGLPNDRFSAERPEGSISTLTIQRTEQRDSAMYRCASSRGRYNEQFFGPGTRLTVL.

This clonotype was seen more than once but under ten times. The chain employs TRBV20-1 and TRBJ1-2, with D hard to call. Per germline, CDR1 DFQATT and CDR2 SNEGSKA (reference sequence). This CDR3 is built from 12 residues. Trimming left V 7 bases short and J 2 bases short, with 11 bases between. The CDR3 DNA reads TGCAGTGTCGTATCATCGAACTATGGCTACACCTTC. As protein: CSVVSSNYGYTF.

In this sample, this clonotype turned up a few times. The CDR3: CSARDGGASTDTQYF. For the CDR3, the DNA is TGCAGTGCTAGAGATGGGGGGGCTAGCACAGATACGCAGTATTTT. This sequence joins TRBV20-1 and TRBJ2-3; maybe TRBD2 (7 bases). The germline V and J ends were trimmed by 0 bases and 0 bases, with 10 bases remaining between them. This CDR3 comprises 15 residues. CDR1 DFQATT and CDR2 SNEGSKA come from the germline V gene (reference sequence).

This clonotype has just a few counts. The junction departs from the called germline gene at one end, perhaps through a read error. The chain is built from TRBV12-3 or TRBV12-4 and TRBJ1-6; D gene ambiguous. The CDR3 spans 14 residues. Here the CDR3 reads CASSFKGPNSPPHF. In DNA, the CDR3 is TGTGCCAGCAGTTTTAAGGGCCCTAATTCACCCCCCCACTTT.

DNA for the CDR3: TGTGCCAGCAGGGGGACAGCGATCAATCAGCCCCAGCATTTT. Translated, it gives CASRGTAINQPQHF. V is TRBV28 and J is TRBJ1-5; 7 nucleotides line up with TRBD1. The CDR3 loop spans 14 amino acids. J gave up 3 bases and V 6 bases, and 5 bases lay outside the gene matches. The germline gives CDR1 MDHEN, CDR2 SYDVKM.

This chain connects TRBV28 to TRBJ2-3; 10 nucleotides match TRBD2. V lost 10 bases, J lost 6 bases, and 7 bases stayed unmatched. Germline V CDR1 and CDR2: MDHEN, SYDVKM. The CDR3 extends over 13 amino acids. The CDR3 DNA follows: TGTGCCATCGGACTAGCGGAGGGGGATACGCAGTATTTT. Translating gives CAIGLAEGDTQYF.

The sample holds a few counts of this clonotype. V usage is TRBV20-1 and J usage is TRBJ2-7; 10 bases line up with TRBD2. In germline, CDR1 is DFQATT, CDR2 SNEGSKA (reference sequence). V shed 8 bases, J shed 1 base, and the junction held 5 bases outside the gene matches. The CDR3 length is 13 residues. The chain's CDR3 is CSTTLAGSYEQYF. In DNA, the CDR3 is TGCAGTACTACACTAGCGGGATCCTACGAGCAGTACTTC.